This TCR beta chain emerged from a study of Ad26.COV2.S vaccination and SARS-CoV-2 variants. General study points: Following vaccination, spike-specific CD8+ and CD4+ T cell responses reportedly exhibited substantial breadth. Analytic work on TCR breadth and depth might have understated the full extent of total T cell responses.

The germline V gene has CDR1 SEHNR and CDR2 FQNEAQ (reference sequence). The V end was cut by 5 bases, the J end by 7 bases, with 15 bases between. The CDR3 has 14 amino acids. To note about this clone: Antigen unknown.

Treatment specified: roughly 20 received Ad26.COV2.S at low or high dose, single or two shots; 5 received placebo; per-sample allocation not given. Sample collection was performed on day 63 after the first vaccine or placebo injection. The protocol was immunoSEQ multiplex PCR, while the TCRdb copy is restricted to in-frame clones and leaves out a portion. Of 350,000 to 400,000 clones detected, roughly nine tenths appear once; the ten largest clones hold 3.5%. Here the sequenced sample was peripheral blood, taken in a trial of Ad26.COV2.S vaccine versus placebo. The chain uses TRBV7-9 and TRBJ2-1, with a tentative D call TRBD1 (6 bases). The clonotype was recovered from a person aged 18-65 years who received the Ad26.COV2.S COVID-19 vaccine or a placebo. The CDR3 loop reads CASSTNRRGNEQFF. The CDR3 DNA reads TGTGCCAGCAGCACAAACCGCAGGGGTAATGAGCAGTTCTTC.